The sequence of this T cell receptor (beta chain) was determined in a study of control samples from healthy donors and cancer patients. Only in-frame clones appear in the TCRdb table, and some are missing; sequencing was by immunoSEQ multiplex PCR. This table holds some 94,000 clones, approximately 91% found once. Trimming left V 1 base short and J 3 bases short, with 10 bases between. Germline CDR1 is LNHNV and CDR2 is YYDKDF (reference sequence). This CDR3 region has 15 residues. The sequenced sample consisted of PBMCs. The chain is built from TRBV15 and TRBJ1-5; tentatively, D is TRBD1 (6 bases). The receptor comes from a woman aged 45-65 years with colorectal cancer. The CDR3 sequence: CATSRGGQNNQPQHF. Written as DNA, the CDR3 is TGTGCCACCAGCAGAGGAGGACAGAACAATCAGCCCCAGCATTTT. The complete variable domain, with remaining parts taken from reference TRBV15 and TRBJ1-5, reads DAMVIQNPRYQVTQFGKPVTLSCSQTLNHNVMYWYQQKSSQAPKLLFHYYDKDFNNEADTPDNFQSRRPNTSFCFLDIRSPGLGDTAMYLCATSRGGQNNQPQHFGDGTRLSIL.